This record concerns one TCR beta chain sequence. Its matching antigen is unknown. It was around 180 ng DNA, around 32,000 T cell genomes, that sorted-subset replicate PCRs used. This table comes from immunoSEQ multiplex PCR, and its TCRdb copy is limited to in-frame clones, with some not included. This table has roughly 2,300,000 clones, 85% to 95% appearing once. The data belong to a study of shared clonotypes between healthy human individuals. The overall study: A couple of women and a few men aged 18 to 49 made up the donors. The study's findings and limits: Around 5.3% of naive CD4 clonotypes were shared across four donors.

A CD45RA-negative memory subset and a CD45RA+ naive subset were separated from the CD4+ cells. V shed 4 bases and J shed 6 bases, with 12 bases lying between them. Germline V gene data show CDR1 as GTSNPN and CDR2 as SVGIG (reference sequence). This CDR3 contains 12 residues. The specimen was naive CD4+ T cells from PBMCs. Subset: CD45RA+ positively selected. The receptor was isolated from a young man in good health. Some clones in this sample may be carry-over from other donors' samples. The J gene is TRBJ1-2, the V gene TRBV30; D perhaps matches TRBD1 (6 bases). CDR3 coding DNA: TGTGCCTGGAATATGCACAGGGATGGCTACACCTTC. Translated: CAWNMHRDGYTF. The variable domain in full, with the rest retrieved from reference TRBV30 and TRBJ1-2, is SQTIHQWPATLVQPVGSPLSLECTVEGTSNPNLYWYRQAAGRGLQLLFYSVGIGQISSEVPQNLSASRPQDRQFILSSKKLLLSDSGFYLCAWNMHRDGYTFGSGTRLTVV.